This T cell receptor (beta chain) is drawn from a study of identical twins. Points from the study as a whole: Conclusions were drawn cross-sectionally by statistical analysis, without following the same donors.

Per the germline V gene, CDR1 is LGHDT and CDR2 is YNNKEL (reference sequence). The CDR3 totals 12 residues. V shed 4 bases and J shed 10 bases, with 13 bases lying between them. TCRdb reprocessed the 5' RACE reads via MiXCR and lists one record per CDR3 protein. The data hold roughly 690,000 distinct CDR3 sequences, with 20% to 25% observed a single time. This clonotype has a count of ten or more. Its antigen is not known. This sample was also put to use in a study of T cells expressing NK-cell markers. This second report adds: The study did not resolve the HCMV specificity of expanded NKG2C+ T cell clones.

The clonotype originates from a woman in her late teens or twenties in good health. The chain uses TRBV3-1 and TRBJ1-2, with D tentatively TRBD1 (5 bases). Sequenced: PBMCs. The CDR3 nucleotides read TGTGCCAGCAGCCGACAGAGAAGGGACTACACCTTC. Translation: CASSRQRRDYTF.